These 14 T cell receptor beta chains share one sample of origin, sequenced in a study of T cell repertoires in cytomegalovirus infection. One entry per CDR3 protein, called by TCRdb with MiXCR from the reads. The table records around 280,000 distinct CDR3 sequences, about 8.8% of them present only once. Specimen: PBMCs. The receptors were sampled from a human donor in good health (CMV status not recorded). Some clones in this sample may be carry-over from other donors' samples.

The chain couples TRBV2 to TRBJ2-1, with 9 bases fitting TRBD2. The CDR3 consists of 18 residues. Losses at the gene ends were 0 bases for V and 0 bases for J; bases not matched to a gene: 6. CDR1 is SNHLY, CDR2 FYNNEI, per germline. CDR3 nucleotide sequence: TGTGCCAGCAGTGAAGCGGCTAGCGGGGCGGTCTCCTACAATGAGCAGTTCTTC. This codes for CASSEAASGAVSYNEQFF.

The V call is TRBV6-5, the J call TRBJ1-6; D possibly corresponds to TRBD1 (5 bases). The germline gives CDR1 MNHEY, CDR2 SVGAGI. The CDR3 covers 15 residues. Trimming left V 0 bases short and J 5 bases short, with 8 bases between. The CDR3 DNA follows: TGTGCCAGCAGTTACTCCGGGGCCCATAATTCACCCCTCCACTTT. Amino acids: CASSYSGAHNSPLHF.

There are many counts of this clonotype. The CDR3 nucleotides are TGTGCCAGCAGTTCCGGGACAGGGGGCGAGCAGTACGTC. Its protein is CASSSGTGGEQYV. This rearrangement joins TRBV6-2 or TRBV6-3 to TRBJ2-7, with 11 bases fitting TRBD1. Germline V lookup: CDR1 MNHEY, CDR2 SVGEGT. The CDR3 runs 13 residues. V gave up 4 bases and J gave up 6 bases; unmatched junction bases: 2.

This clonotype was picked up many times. CDR3 sequence reads: CASSGQGITEAFF. Here the CDR3 DNA reads TGTGCCAGCAGTGGACAGGGGATCACTGAAGCTTTCTTT. V and J are TRBV2 and TRBJ1-1; 8 nucleotides align to TRBD1. CDR1 is SNHLY and CDR2 is FYNNEI in the germline V gene. J lost 4 bases, V lost 4 bases, and 2 bases had no gene match. This CDR3 has 13 amino acids.

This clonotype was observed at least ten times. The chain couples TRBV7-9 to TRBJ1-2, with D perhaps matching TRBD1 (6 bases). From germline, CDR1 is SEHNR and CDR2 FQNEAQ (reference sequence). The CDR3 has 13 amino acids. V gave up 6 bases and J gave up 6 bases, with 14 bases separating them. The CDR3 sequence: CASSHGGGDGYTF. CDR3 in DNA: TGTGCCAGCAGTCACGGGGGGGGCGATGGCTACACCTTC.

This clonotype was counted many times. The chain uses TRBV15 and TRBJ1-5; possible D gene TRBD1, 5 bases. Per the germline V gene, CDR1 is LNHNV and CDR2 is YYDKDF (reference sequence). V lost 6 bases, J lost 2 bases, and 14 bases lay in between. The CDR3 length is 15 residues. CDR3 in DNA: TGTGCCACCAGAAAAGGCGGGACGGGCAATCAGCCCCAGCATTTT. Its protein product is CATRKGGTGNQPQHF.

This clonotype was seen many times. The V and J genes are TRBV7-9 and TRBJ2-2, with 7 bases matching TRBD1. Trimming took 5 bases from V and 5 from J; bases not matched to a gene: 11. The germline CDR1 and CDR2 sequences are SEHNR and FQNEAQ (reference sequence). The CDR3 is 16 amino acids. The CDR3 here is CASSRLKTGITGELFF. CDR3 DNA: TGTGCCAGCAGCCGTTTGAAGACAGGGATTACCGGGGAGCTGTTTTTT. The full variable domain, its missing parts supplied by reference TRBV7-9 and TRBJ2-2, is DTGVSQNPRHKITKRGQNVTFRCDPISEHNRLYWYRQTLGQGPEFLTYFQNEAQLEKSRLLSDRFSAERPKGSFSTLEIQRTEQGDSAMYLCASSRLKTGITGELFFGEGSRLTVL.

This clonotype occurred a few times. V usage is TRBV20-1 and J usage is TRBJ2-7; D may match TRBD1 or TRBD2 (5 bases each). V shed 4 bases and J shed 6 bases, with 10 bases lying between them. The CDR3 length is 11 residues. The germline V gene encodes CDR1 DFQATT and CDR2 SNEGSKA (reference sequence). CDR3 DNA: TGCAGTGCTACCATAGGGACCGAGCAGTACGTC. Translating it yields CSATIGTEQYV.

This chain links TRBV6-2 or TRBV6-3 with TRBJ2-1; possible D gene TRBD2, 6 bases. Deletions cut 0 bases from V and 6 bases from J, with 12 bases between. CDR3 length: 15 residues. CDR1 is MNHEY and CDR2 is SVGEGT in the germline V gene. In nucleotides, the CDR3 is TGTGCCAGCAGTTACTCGGGCGGGGCGGGCAATGAGCAGTTCTTC. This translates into CASSYSGGAGNEQFF.

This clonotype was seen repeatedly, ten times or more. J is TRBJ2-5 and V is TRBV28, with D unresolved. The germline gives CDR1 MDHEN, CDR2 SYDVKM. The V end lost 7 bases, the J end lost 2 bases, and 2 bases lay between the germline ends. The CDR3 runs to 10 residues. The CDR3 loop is CASKQETQYF. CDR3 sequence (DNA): TGTGCCAGCAAGCAAGAGACCCAGTACTTC.

The CDR3 sequence is CATSDRTSSDGYTF. Here the CDR3 DNA reads TGTGCCACCAGTGACCGGACATCTAGTGATGGCTACACCTTC. This rearrangement joins TRBV24-1 to TRBJ1-2; D might be TRBD1 (5 bases). Germline V gene data show CDR1 as KGHDR and CDR2 as SFDVKD. The germline V and J ends were trimmed by 4 bases and 6 bases, with 14 bases remaining between them. The CDR3 loop spans 14 amino acids.

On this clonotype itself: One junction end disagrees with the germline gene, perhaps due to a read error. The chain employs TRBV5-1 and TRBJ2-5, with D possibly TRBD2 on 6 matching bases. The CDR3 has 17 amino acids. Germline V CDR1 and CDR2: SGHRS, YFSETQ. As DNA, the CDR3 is TGCGCCAGCAGCGAAAAATCGTCGCGGGGACGCCAAGAGTCCCAGTACTTC. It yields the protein CASSEKSSRGRQESQYF.

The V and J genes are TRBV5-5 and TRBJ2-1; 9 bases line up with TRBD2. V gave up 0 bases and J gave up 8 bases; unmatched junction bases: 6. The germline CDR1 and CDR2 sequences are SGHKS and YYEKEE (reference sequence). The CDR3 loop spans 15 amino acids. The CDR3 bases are TGTGCCAGCAGCTTGGGGCGGGGGGGCTGGGATGAGCAGTTCTTC. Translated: CASSLGRGGWDEQFF.

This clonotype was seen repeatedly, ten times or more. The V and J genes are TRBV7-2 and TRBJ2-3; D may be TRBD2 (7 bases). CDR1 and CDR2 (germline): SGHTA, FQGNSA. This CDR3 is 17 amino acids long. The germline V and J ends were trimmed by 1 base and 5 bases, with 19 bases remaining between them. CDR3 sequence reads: CASSLELAGGPLDTQYF. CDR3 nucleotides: TGTGCCAGCAGCTTAGAATTGGCCGGGGGGCCTCTAGATACGCAGTATTTT.